The clone carrying this T cell receptor beta chain appeared once. In the original processing: Estimation of nucleated cell counts relied on the amplification of reference gene primers. Some clones are missing from TCRdb's copy, which holds only in-frame ones; the method was immunoSEQ multiplex PCR. The DNA gave D and trimming, while V, J and clone size come from that table. The sample includes about 120,000 clones, approximately 78% of them seen just once. This entry belongs to a study of blood T cell repertoires in COVID-19. Study context: COVID-19 samples from acute and convalescent phases originated in the United States, Italy and Spain. Nucleic acid was either cDNA or gDNA, and it came from T cells, B-cell-depleted T cells, or PBMCs.

V shed 1 base and J 6 bases; nucleotides not matched to a gene: 7. The CDR3 spans 15 residues. Per the germline V gene, CDR1 is SGDLS and CDR2 is YYNGEE. Input material: peripheral blood. This receptor was taken from a man in his 70s with acute or convalescent COVID-19. The chain has TRBV9 and TRBJ2-3; 8 bases fit TRBD2. The CDR3 here is CASSVFSGDGDTQYF. The CDR3 DNA is TGTGCCAGCAGCGTATTTAGCGGGGATGGTGATACGCAGTATTTT.